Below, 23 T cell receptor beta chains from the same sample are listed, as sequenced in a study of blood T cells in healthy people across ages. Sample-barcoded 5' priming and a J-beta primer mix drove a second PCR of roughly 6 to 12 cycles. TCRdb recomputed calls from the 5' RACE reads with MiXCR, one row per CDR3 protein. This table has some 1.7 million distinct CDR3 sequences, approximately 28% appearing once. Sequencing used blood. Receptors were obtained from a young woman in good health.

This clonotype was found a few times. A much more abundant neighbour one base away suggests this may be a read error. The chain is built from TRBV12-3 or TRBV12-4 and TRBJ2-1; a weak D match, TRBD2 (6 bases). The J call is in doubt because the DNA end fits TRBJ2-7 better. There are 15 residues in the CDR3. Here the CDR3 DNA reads TGTGCCAGCAGTTATGGGGGGAGCTCCTACAATGAGCAGTACTTC. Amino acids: CASSYGGSSYNEQYF.

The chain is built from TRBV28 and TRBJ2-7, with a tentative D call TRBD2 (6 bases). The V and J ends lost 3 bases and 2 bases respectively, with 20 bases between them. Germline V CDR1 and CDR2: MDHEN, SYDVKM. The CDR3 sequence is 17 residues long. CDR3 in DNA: TGTGCCAGCAGTTTGCCCTTGGGGTCGGGGGTTCCCTACGAGCAGTACTTC. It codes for CASSLPLGSGVPYEQYF.

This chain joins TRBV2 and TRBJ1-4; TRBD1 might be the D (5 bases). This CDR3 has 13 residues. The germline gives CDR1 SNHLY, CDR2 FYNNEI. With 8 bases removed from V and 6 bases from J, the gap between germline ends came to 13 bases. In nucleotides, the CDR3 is TGTGCCAGCTGCAGGGAGAGGGATGAAAAACTGTTTTTT. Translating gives CASCRERDEKLFF. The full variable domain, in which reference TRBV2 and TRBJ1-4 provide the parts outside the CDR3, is EPEVTQTPSHQVTQMGQEVILRCVPISNHLYFYWYRQILGQKVEFLVSFYNNEISEKSEIFDDQFSVERPDGSNFTLKIRSTKLEDSAMYFCASCRERDEKLFFGSGTQLSVL.

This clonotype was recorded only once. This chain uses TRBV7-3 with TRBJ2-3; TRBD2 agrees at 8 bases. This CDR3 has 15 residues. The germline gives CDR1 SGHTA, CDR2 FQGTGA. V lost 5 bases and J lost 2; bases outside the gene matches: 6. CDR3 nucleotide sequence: TGTGCCAGCAGCCCGGGGGGGGGAAACACAGATACGCAGTATTTT. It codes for CASSPGGGNTDTQYF.

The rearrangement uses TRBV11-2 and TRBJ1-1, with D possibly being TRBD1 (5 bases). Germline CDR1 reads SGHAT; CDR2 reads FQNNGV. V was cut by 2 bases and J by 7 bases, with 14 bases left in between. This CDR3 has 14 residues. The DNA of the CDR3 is TGTGCCAGCAGCTTAACGACAGAAAGTAGTGAAGCTTTCTTT. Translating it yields CASSLTTESSEAFF. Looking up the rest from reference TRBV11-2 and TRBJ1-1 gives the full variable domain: EAGVAQSPRYKIIEKRQSVAFWCNPISGHATLYWYQQILGQGPKLLIQFQNNGVVDDSQLPKDRFSAERLKGVDSTLKIQPAKLEDSAVYLCASSLTTESSEAFFGQGTRLTVV.

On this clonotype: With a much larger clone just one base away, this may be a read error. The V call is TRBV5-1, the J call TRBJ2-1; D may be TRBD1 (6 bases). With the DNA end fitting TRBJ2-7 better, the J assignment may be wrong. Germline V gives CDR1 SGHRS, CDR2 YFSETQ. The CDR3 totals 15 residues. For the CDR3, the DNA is TGCGCCAGCAGCTTGGAACAGGGACCCTACAATGAGCAGTACTTC. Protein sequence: CASSLEQGPYNEQYF.

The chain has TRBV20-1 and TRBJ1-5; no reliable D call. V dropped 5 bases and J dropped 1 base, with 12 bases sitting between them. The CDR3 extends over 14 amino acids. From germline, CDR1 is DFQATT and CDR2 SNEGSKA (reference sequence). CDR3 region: CSAEEAVSNQPQHF. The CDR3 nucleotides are TGCAGTGCTGAAGAAGCCGTGAGCAATCAGCCCCAGCATTTT.

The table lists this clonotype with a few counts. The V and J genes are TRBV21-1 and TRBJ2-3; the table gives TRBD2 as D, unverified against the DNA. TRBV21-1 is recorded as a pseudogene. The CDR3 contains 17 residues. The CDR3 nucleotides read TGTGCCAGCAGCAAAGGGGGACTTAGAGAGACCACAGATACGCAGTATTTT. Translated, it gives CASSKGGLRETTDTQYF.

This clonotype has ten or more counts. CDR3 coding DNA: TGTGCCAGCATCGCCGGAAGACGATCTGGCTACACCTTC. Amino acids: CASIAGRRSGYTF. The rearrangement joins TRBV28 to TRBJ1-2, with D unresolved. Germline V gives CDR1 MDHEN, CDR2 SYDVKM. The CDR3 has 13 amino acids. Trimming removed 7 bases from V and 7 bases from J, with 16 bases in between.

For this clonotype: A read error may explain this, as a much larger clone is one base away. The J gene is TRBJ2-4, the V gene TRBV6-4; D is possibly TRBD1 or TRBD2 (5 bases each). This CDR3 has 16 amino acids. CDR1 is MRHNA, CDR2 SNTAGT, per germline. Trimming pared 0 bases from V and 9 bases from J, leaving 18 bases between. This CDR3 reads CASSDSGTSGHSIQYF. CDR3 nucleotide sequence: TGTGCCAGCAGTGACTCGGGCACGTCGGGGCACAGCATTCAGTACTTC.

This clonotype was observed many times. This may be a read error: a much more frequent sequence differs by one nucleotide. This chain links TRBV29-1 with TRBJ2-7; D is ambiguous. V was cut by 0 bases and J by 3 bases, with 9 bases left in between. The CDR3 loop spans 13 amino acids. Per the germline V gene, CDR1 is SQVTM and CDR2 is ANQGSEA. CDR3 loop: CSVEDGRCYEQYF. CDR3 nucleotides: TGCAGCGTTGAAGATGGAAGATGCTACGAGCAGTACTTC.

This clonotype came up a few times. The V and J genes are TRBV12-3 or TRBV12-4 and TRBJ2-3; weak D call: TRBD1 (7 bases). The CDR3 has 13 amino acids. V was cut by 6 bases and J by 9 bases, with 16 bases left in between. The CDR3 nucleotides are TGTGCCAGCAGCTTCCCAGGGGGGAAGACGCAGTATTTT. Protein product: CASSFPGGKTQYF.

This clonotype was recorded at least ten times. The CDR3 loop is CASSGVRIQGYSYEQYF. The CDR3 DNA reads TGTGCCAGCAGTGGAGTACGAATACAGGGATACTCCTACGAGCAGTACTTC. This chain links TRBV2 with TRBJ2-7; weak D call: TRBD1 (6 bases). CDR3 length equals 17 residues. Germline V CDR1 and CDR2: SNHLY, FYNNEI. The germline V and J ends were trimmed by 4 bases and 0 bases, with 19 bases remaining between them. Looking up the rest from reference TRBV2 and TRBJ2-7 gives the full variable domain: EPEVTQTPSHQVTQMGQEVILRCVPISNHLYFYWYRQILGQKVEFLVSFYNNEISEKSEIFDDQFSVERPDGSNFTLKIRSTKLEDSAMYFCASSGVRIQGYSYEQYFGPGTRLTVT.

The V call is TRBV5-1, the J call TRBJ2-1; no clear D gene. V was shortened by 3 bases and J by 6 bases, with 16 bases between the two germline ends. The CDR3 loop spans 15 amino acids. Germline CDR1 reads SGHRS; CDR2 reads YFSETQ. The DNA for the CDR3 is TGCGCCAGCAGCTCATTGGGTGTGGGGTCCAATGAGCAGTTCTTC. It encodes CASSSLGVGSNEQFF.

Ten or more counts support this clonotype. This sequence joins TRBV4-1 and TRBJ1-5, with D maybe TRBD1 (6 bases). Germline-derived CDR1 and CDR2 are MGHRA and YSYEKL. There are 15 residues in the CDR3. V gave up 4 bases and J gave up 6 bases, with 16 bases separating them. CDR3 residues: CASSRGTGRSQPQHF. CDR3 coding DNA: TGCGCCAGCAGCCGAGGAACAGGGCGTTCTCAGCCCCAGCATTTT.

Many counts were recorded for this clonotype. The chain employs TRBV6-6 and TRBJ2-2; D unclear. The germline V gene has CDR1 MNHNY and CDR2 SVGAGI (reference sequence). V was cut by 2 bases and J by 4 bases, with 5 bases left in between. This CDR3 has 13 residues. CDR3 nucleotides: TGTGCCAGCAGTTACGGGTTCACCGGGGAGCTGTTTTTT. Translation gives CASSYGFTGELFF.

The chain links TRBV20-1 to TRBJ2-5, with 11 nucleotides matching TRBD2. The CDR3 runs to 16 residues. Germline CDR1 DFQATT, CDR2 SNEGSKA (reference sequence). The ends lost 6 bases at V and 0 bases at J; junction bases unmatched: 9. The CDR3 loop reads CSAAEASGRYQETQYF. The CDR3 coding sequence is TGCAGTGCAGCTGAAGCTAGCGGGAGGTACCAAGAGACCCAGTACTTC.

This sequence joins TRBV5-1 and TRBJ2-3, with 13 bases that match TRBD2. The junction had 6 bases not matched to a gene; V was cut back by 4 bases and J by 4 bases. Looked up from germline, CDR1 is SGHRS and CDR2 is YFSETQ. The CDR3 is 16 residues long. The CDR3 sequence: CASSPGTSGTPDTQYF. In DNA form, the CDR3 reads TGCGCCAGCAGCCCAGGGACTAGCGGGACCCCAGATACGCAGTATTTT.

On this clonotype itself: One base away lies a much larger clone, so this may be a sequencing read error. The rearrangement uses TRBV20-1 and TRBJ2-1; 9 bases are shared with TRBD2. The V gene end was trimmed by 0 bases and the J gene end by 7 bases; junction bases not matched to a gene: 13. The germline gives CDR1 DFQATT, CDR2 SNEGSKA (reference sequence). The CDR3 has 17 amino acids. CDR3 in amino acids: CSARDTGASGMGNEQFF. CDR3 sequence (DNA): TGCAGTGCTAGAGATACGGGGGCTAGCGGGATGGGGAATGAGCAGTTCTTC.

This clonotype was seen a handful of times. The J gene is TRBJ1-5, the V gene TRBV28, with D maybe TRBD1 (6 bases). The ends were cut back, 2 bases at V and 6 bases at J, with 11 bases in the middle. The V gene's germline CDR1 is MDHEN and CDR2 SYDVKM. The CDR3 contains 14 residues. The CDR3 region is CASSLLRGTQPQHF. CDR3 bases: TGTGCCAGCAGTTTACTAAGGGGGACTCAGCCCCAGCATTTT.

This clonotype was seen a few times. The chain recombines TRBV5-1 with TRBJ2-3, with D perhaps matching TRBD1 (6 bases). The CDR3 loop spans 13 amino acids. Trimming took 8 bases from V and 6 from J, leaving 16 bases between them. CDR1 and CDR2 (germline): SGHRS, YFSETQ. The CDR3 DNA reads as TGCGCCAGTCACACCAGACAGGCCGATACGCAGTATTTT. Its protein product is CASHTRQADTQYF.

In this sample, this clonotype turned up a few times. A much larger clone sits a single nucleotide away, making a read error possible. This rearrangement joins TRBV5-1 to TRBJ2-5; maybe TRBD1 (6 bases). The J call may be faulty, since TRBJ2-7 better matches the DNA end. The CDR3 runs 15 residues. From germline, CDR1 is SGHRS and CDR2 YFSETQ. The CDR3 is CASSLRQVWSYEQYF. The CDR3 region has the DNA TGCGCCAGCAGCTTAAGACAGGTCTGGAGCTACGAGCAGTACTTC.

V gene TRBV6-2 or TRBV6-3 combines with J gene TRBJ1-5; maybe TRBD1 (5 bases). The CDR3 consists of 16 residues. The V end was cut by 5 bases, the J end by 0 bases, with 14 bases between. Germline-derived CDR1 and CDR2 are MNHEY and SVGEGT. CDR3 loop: CASSGYGTASNQPQHF. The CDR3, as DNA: TGTGCCAGCAGTGGTTATGGGACGGCTAGCAATCAGCCCCAGCATTTT.